What follows describes a single T cell receptor (beta chain). Building of the TCR beta libraries involved iRepertoire HTBI primers and Arm-PCR of CDR3 regions. A single record per CDR3 protein comes from TCRdb applying MiXCR to the multiplex PCR reads. This sample has some 560,000 distinct CDR3 sequences; approximately 16% occur once, and the top ten carry approximately 25%. This CDR3 contains 14 residues. The ends lost 4 bases at V and 3 bases at J; junction bases unmatched: 3. Germline assignment: CDR1 DFQATT and CDR2 SNEGSKA (reference sequence). The data are from a study of regulatory T cells in long-lasting Graves disease. The time point here: newly diagnosed GD, antithyroid drugs for less than 3 months. RNA extracted from PBMCs served as the sequencing template. These data were likewise used in another study, on T cells in Graves' hyperthyroidism and ophthalmopathy.

The rearrangement links TRBV20-1 to TRBJ2-2; 9 bases are shared with TRBD1. This specimen consisted of peripheral blood mononuclear cells (PBMCs), obtained at new diagnosis, from a patient treated with antithyroid drugs. This clonotype originated in a woman aged 35-65 years with Graves disease. The CDR3 region has the DNA TGCAGTGCTAAGGGACAGGGAGACACCGGGGAGCTGTTTTTT. Amino acids: CSAKGQGDTGELFF.